The next 26 T cell receptor beta chains were all read from a single sample in a study of vaccination effects on CD4 cells after COVID-19. Before sequencing took place, the ViraFEST assay used viral peptide pools to expand antigen-specific CD4+ T cells. Cultured cells yielded isolated CD4+ T cells after 10 to 11 days. Vaccinated participants had no history of SARS-CoV-2 infection and tested negative for nucleocapsid antibodies. No cognate antigen is known for these TCRs. Here immunoSEQ multiplex PCR was the method, and the copy in TCRdb shows in-frame clones only, minus some. Of some 41,000 clones listed, around 78% are singletons. Specimen: CD4+ T cells from PBMCs cultured with SARS-CoV-2 spike peptides, collected before COVID-19 vaccination. Receptors were obtained from a human donor who received a COVID-19 vaccine.

This chain links TRBV15 with TRBJ2-1, with 8 positions matching TRBD2. V was clipped by 5 bases and J by 7 bases; unmatched bases: 7. This CDR3 spans 14 amino acids. Germline CDR1 and CDR2: LNHNV and YYDKDF (reference sequence). CDR3 region: CATSGTGGPNEQFF. DNA of the CDR3: TGTGCCACCAGCGGGACGGGGGGGCCTAATGAGCAGTTCTTC. Complete variable domain (other parts from reference TRBV15 and TRBJ2-1): DAMVIQNPRYQVTQFGKPVTLSCSQTLNHNVMYWYQQKSSQAPKLLFHYYDKDFNNEADTPDNFQSRRPNTSFCFLDIRSPGLGDTAMYLCATSGTGGPNEQFFGPGTRLTVL.

The chain links TRBV29-1 to TRBJ2-1; 8 nucleotides line up with TRBD2. V gave up 8 bases and J gave up 6 bases; unmatched junction bases: 21. In germline, CDR1 is SQVTM, CDR2 ANQGSEA. There are 17 residues in the CDR3. The CDR3 coding sequence is TGCAGCCTCTCAACGGGACTAGGCATCCTCCGGGGCAATGAGCAGTTCTTC. Translation: CSLSTGLGILRGNEQFF.

The chain links TRBV5-1 to TRBJ2-6, with 8 bases matching TRBD1. The germline V gene has CDR1 SGHRS and CDR2 YFSETQ. V trimming: 0 bases; J trimming: 1 base; junction bases outside the gene matches: 9. The CDR3 totals 19 residues. CDR3 region: CASSLEWTGWASGANVLTF. Here the CDR3 DNA reads TGCGCCAGCAGCTTGGAATGGACAGGGTGGGCTTCTGGGGCCAACGTCCTGACTTTC.

This clone has more than one count but fewer than ten. The CDR3 DNA sequence: TGTGCCAGCAGCCGAACAGGGCAATCACCCCTCCACTTT. Residues: CASSRTGQSPLHF. The V call is TRBV3-1 (or the pseudogene TRBV3-2), the J call TRBJ1-6; D is perhaps TRBD1 (6 bases). In germline, CDR1 is LGHDT, CDR2 YNNKEL (reference sequence). The CDR3 sequence is 13 residues long. V was trimmed by 4 bases and J by 10 bases, leaving 11 bases between them.

V gene TRBV5-6 combines with J gene TRBJ2-2; either TRBD1 or TRBD2 may fit D (5 bases each). The germline V gene encodes CDR1 SGHDT and CDR2 YYEEEE. This CDR3 is 15 amino acids long. The V and J ends lost 0 bases and 0 bases respectively, with 6 bases between them. The CDR3 DNA reads TGTGCCAGCAGCTTGGGAGGGGCGAACACCGGGGAGCTGTTTTTT. Translation: CASSLGGANTGELFF.

The V call is TRBV29-1, the J call TRBJ1-4, with 7 bases fitting TRBD1. Germline V gives CDR1 SQVTM, CDR2 ANQGSEA. With 6 bases clipped from V and 0 bases from J, the junction kept 7 bases outside the gene matches. CDR3 length: 15 amino acids. The CDR3 coding sequence is TGCAGCGTCGCCGGACAGGTTGCAACTAATGAAAAACTGTTTTTT. Translation: CSVAGQVATNEKLFF.

This chain links TRBV6-5 with TRBJ2-5; 11 nucleotides align to TRBD2. Germline V gives CDR1 MNHEY, CDR2 SVGAGI. There are 14 residues in the CDR3. With V trimmed by 6 bases and J by 5 bases, 5 bases remained unmatched. The CDR3 DNA reads TGTGCCAGCAGGATAGCGGGGGGGAAGGAGACCCAGTACTTC. Residues: CASRIAGGKETQYF.

The rearrangement joins TRBV4-1 to TRBJ2-1; 9 bases fit TRBD2. V shed 4 bases, J shed 7 bases, and the junction held 5 bases outside the gene matches. Germline-derived CDR1 and CDR2 are MGHRA and YSYEKL. The CDR3 is 14 amino acids. CDR3 loop: CASSRGGAINEQFF. Written as DNA, the CDR3 is TGCGCCAGCAGCCGCGGGGGGGCTATAAATGAGCAGTTCTTC.

V gene TRBV28 combines with J gene TRBJ1-2; D remains unclear. The germline gives CDR1 MDHEN, CDR2 SYDVKM. The V end lost 6 bases, the J end lost 8 bases, and 13 bases lay between the germline ends. This CDR3 is built from 12 residues. The CDR3 protein is CASRNVSRGYTF. CDR3 bases: TGTGCCAGCAGAAATGTTTCTCGAGGCTACACCTTC.

The chain has TRBV30 and TRBJ2-7; TRBD1 agrees at 10 bases. Germline CDR1 is GTSNPN and CDR2 is SVGIG (reference sequence). The CDR3 totals 14 residues. The junction had 7 bases not matched to a gene; V was cut back by 2 bases and J by 6 bases. CDR3 sequence reads: CAWSKRDRGGEQYV. The CDR3 nucleotides read TGTGCCTGGAGTAAAAGGGACAGGGGTGGCGAGCAGTACGTC.

This clone appeared a single time. This rearrangement joins TRBV9 to TRBJ1-2, with D maybe TRBD1 (6 bases). CDR3 length: 20 amino acids. Germline-derived CDR1 and CDR2 are SGDLS and YYNGEE. V lost 0 bases to trimming and J lost 0 bases, with 24 bases between them. This chain's CDR3 is CASSVVPTGTTRKTNYGYTF. In DNA form, the CDR3 reads TGTGCCAGCAGCGTAGTCCCAACAGGGACCACCAGGAAGACTAACTATGGCTACACCTTC.

The chain has TRBV7-9 and TRBJ1-2; D uncertain. The CDR3 length is 14 residues. Per the germline V gene, CDR1 is SEHNR and CDR2 is FQNEAQ (reference sequence). Trimming stripped 1 base from V and 2 bases from J, with 8 bases between. The chain's CDR3 is CASSLGRMNYGYTF. The DNA of the CDR3 is TGTGCCAGCAGCTTAGGCAGGATGAACTATGGCTACACCTTC.

This clone was found a few times. The chain is built from TRBV19 and TRBJ1-5; TRBD1 aligns across 7 bases. In germline, CDR1 is LNHDA, CDR2 SQIVND (reference sequence). Trimming at V came to 4 bases and at J to 7 bases, leaving 4 bases not matched to a gene. The CDR3 loop spans 13 amino acids. CDR3 sequence: CASSTDREQPQHF. The CDR3 nucleotides read TGTGCCAGTAGTACTGACAGGGAACAGCCCCAGCATTTT.

The chain carries TRBV2 and TRBJ2-7; possible D gene TRBD1, 5 bases. The germline V and J ends were trimmed by 1 base and 4 bases, with 8 bases remaining between them. This CDR3 is built from 13 residues. Germline values: CDR1 SNHLY, CDR2 FYNNEI. The CDR3 DNA follows: TGTGCCAGCAGTGAAGGACAGACATACGAGCAGTACGTC. Its translation is CASSEGQTYEQYV.

J is TRBJ2-1 and V is TRBV6-5; 11 nucleotides line up with TRBD1. Germline CDR1 is MNHEY and CDR2 is SVGAGI. Trimming removed 7 bases from V and 3 bases from J; junction bases left unmatched: 2. The CDR3 covers 14 residues. For the CDR3, the DNA is TGTGCCAGCACCGGGACAGGGGGCTACAATGAGCAGTTCTTC. Translating gives CASTGTGGYNEQFF.

The CDR3 spells CASSQDLLRGAATYNEQFF. DNA of the CDR3: TGCGCCAGCAGCCAAGATCTATTGCGGGGGGCCGCGACATACAATGAGCAGTTCTTC. This chain joins TRBV4-3 and TRBJ2-1; TRBD2 aligns across 8 bases. Germline CDR1 LGHNA, CDR2 YSLEER. The CDR3 totals 19 residues. V was clipped by 0 bases and J by 4 bases; unmatched bases: 14.

V usage is TRBV18 and J usage is TRBJ1-6, with TRBD1 matching over 7 bases. The CDR3 is made up of 15 amino acids. Unmatched junction bases numbered 3, after V lost 1 base and J lost 6 bases. Germline V CDR1 and CDR2: KGHSH, LQKENI. The CDR3 DNA is TGTGCCAGCTCACCACAGGGGGCGCGTAATTCACCCCTCCACTTT. Residues: CASSPQGARNSPLHF.

The J gene is TRBJ1-1, the V gene TRBV5-1, with D unclear. Germline V gene data show CDR1 as SGHRS and CDR2 as YFSETQ. Trimming took off 4 bases at V and 1 base at J, with 8 bases between the two ends. This CDR3 region has 13 residues. The CDR3 protein is CASSANPNTEAFF. The CDR3 DNA reads as TGCGCCAGCAGCGCCAATCCGAACACTGAAGCTTTCTTT.

This clone is a singleton in its sample. The rearrangement uses TRBV6-1 and TRBJ1-5; D is unclear. This CDR3 is 16 amino acids long. Germline V CDR1 and CDR2: MNHNS, SASEGT. V shed 1 base and J shed 7 bases, with 17 bases lying between them. CDR3 region: CASSEEVGIVGQPQHF. DNA for the CDR3: TGTGCCAGCAGTGAAGAGGTTGGGATTGTGGGCCAGCCCCAGCATTTT.

The chain is built from TRBV20-1 and TRBJ1-1; D gene uncertain. The CDR3 has 11 residues. Trimming shortened V by 1 base and J by 5 bases, and 5 bases separated the two germline ends. Germline CDR1 DFQATT, CDR2 SNEGSKA (reference sequence). In DNA form, the CDR3 reads TGCAGTGCTAGAGGGGATACTGAAGCTTTCTTT. Amino acids: CSARGDTEAFF.

The chain joins TRBV11-2 to TRBJ2-6; D call uncertain. V was trimmed by 2 bases and J by 0 bases, leaving 5 bases between them. Germline lookup yields CDR1 SGHAT and CDR2 FQNNGV. The CDR3 covers 15 residues. The CDR3 protein is CASSLLPSGANVLTF. The CDR3 DNA reads TGTGCCAGCAGCTTATTGCCCTCTGGGGCCAACGTCCTGACTTTC.

The rearrangement uses TRBV10-3 and TRBJ2-5; D is perhaps TRBD1 (5 bases). V gave up 3 bases and J gave up 4 bases, with 9 bases separating them. The CDR3 totals 13 residues. Germline lookup yields CDR1 ENHRY and CDR2 SYGVKD. The CDR3 spells CAISDSGSETQYF. Here the CDR3 DNA reads TGTGCCATCAGTGATTCAGGGTCAGAGACCCAGTACTTC.

This clone was seen a handful of times. CDR3 loop: CASVGGGRNFYF. DNA for the CDR3: TGTGCCAGCGTAGGGGGCGGCCGGAATTTTTACTTC. V gene TRBV2 combines with J gene TRBJ2-5, with 7 bases fitting TRBD1. Trimming removed 8 bases from V and 14 bases from J; junction bases left unmatched: 14. Germline CDR1 is SNHLY and CDR2 is FYNNEI. The CDR3 length is 12 residues. Variable domain in full (rest from reference TRBV2 and TRBJ2-5): EPEVTQTPSHQVTQMGQEVILRCVPISNHLYFYWYRQILGQKVEFLVSFYNNEISEKSEIFDDQFSVERPDGSNFTLKIRSTKLEDSAMYFCASVGGGRNFYFGPGTRLLVL.

V gene TRBV6-5 combines with J gene TRBJ1-2; D unresolved. The germline V and J ends were trimmed by 0 bases and 1 base, with 12 bases remaining between them. Germline assignment: CDR1 MNHEY and CDR2 SVGAGI. This CDR3 spans 16 amino acids. CDR3 sequence (DNA): TGTGCCAGCAGTTACTCTCGACATGAGGGTAACTATGGCTACACCTTC. Encoded protein: CASSYSRHEGNYGYTF.

The chain recombines TRBV6-5 with TRBJ1-5; 7 positions agree with TRBD1. CDR3 length equals 13 residues. The germline V gene has CDR1 MNHEY and CDR2 SVGAGI. V dropped 11 bases and J dropped 0; count of bases not matched to a gene: 4. As DNA, the CDR3 is TGTGCCTCCAGGGGGGTTAGCAATCAGCCCCAGCATTTT. This encodes CASRGVSNQPQHF.

The count of this clone is one. The chain employs TRBV5-5 and TRBJ2-5; TRBD2 matches 9 bases. Germline V gene data show CDR1 as SGHKS and CDR2 as YYEKEE (reference sequence). The CDR3 runs 18 residues. The V and J ends lost 0 bases and 4 bases, in that order; junction bases with no gene match: 13. CDR3 sequence: CASSLAAGGPNFVETQYF. The CDR3, as DNA: TGTGCCAGCAGCTTGGCGGCGGGGGGGCCGAACTTTGTAGAGACCCAGTACTTC.